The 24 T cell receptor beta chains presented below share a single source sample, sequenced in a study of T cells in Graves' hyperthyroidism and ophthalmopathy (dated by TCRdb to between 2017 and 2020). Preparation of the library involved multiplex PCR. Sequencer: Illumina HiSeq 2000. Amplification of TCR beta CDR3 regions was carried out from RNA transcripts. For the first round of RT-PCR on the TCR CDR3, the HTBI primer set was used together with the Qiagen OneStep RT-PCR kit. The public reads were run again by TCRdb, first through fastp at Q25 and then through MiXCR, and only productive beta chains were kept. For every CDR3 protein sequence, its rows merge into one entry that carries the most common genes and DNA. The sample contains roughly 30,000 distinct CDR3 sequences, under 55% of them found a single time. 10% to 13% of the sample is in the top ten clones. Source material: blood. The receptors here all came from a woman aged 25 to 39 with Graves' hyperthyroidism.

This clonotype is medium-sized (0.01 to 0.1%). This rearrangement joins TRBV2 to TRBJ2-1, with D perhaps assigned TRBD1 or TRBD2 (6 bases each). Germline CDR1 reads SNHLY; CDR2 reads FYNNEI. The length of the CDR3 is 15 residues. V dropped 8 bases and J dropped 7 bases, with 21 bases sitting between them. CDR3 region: CASGMGGASRNEQFF. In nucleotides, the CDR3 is TGTGCCAGCGGGATGGGGGGCGCAAGCAGGAATGAGCAGTTCTTC.

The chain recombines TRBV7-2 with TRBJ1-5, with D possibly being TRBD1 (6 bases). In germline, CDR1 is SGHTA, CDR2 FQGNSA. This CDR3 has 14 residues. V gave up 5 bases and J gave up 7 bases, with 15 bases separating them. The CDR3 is CASSGTGYEQPQHF. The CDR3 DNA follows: TGTGCCAGCAGCGGTACAGGGTATGAGCAGCCCCAGCATTTT.

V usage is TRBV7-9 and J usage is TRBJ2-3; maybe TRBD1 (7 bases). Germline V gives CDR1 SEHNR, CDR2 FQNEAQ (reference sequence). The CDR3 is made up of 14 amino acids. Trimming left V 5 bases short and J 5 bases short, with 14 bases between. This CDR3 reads CASSGYRGGDTQYF. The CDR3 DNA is TGTGCCAGCAGCGGTTACAGGGGAGGAGATACGCAGTATTTT.

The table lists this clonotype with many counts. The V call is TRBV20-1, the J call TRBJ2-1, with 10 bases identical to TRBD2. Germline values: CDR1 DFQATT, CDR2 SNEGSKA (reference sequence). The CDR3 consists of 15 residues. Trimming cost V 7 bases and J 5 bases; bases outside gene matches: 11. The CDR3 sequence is CSVGSGLAEDNEQFF. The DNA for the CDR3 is TGCAGTGTTGGATCAGGACTAGCGGAAGACAATGAGCAGTTCTTC.

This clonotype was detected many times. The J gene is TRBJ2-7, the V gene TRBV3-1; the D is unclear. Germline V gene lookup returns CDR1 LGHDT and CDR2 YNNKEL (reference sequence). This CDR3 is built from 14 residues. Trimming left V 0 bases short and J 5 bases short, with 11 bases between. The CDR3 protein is CASSQDLGGNEQYF. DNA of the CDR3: TGTGCCAGCAGCCAAGATCTAGGCGGAAACGAGCAGTACTTC.

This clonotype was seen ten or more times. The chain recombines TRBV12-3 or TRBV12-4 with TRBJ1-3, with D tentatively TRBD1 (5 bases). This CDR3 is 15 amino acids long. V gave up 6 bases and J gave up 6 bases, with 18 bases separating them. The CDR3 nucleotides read TGTGCCAGCAGCCCTAAGCAGGGAGGGATAAACACCATATATTTT. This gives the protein CASSPKQGGINTIYF.

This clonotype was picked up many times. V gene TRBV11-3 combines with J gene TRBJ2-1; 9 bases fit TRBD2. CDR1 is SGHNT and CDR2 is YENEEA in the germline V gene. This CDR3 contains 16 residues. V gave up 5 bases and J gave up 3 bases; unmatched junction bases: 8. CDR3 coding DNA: TGTGCCAGCAGCCGTAACCTAGCGGGAATCTACAATGAGCAGTTCTTC. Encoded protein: CASSRNLAGIYNEQFF.

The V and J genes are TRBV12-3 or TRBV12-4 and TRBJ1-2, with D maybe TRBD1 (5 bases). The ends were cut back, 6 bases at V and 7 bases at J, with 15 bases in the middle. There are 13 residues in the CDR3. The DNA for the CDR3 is TGTGCCAGCAGCCGCCCAGGGTGCGCTGGCTACACCTTC. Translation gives CASSRPGCAGYTF.

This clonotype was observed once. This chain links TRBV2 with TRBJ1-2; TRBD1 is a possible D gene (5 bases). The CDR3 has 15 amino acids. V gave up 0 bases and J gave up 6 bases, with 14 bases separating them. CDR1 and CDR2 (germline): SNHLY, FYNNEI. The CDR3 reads CASSEALPGRNGYTF. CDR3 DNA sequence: TGTGCCAGCAGTGAAGCGCTTCCGGGGCGGAATGGCTACACCTTC.

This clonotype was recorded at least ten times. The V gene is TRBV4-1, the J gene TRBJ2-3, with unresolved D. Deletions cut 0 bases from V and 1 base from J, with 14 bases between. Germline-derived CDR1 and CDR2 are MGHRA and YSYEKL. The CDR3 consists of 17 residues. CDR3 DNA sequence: TGCGCCAGCAGCCAAGATTGGGTTGGAAGCGGCACAGATACGCAGTATTTT. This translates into CASSQDWVGSGTDTQYF.

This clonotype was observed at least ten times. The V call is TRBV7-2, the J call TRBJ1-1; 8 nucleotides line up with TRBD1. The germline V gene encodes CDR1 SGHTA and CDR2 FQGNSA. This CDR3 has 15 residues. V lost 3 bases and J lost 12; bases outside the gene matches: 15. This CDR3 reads CASSLTRGAGGESFF. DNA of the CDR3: TGTGCCAGCAGCTTGACTAGGGGGGCAGGGGGCGAATCTTTCTTT.

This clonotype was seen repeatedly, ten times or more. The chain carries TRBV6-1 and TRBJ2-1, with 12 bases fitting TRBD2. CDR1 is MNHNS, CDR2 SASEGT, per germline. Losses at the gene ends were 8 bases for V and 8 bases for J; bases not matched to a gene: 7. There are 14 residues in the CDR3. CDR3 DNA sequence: TGTGCCAGCCCTAGCGGGAGGGCTTGGGATGAGCAGTTCTTC. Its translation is CASPSGRAWDEQFF.

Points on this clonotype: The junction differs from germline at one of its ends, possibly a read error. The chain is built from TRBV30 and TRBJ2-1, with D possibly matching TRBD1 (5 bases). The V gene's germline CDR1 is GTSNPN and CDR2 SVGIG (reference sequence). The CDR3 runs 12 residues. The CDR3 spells CAWSEGSGERFF. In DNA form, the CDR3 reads TGTGCCTGGAGTGAGGGGTCGGGTGAGCGGTTCTTC.

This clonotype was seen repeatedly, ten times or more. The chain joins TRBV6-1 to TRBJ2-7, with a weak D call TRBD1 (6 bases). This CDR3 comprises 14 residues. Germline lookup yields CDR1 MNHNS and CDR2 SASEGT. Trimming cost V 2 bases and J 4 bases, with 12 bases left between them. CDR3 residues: CASSEWGHSYEQYF. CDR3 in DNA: TGTGCCAGCAGTGAATGGGGACACAGTTACGAGCAGTACTTC.

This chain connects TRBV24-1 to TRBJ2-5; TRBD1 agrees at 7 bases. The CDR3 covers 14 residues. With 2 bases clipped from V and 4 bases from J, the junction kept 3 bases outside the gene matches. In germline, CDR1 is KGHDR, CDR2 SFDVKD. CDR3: CATSDSRQGETQYF. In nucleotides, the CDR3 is TGTGCCACCAGTGATTCCCGACAGGGAGAGACCCAGTACTTC.

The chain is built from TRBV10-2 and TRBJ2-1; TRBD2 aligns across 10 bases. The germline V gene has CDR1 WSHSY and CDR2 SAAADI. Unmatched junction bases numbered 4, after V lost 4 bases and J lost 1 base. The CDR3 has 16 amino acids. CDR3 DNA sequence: TGCGCCAGCAGTGGGCATAGCGGGAGGTCCTACAATGAGCAGTTCTTC. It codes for CASSGHSGRSYNEQFF.

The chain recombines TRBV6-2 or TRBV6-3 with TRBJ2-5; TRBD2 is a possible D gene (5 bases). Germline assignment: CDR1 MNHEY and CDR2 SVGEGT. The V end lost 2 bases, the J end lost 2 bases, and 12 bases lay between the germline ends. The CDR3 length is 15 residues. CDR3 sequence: CASSYDSSGQETQYF. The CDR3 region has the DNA TGTGCCAGCAGTTACGATTCAAGCGGACAAGAGACCCAGTACTTC.

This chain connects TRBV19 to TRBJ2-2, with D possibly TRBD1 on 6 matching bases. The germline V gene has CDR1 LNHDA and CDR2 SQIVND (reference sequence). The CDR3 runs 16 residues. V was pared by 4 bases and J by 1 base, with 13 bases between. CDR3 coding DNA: TGTGCCAGTAGTACCTACAGGGTAGTGAACACCGGGGAGCTGTTTTTT. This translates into CASSTYRVVNTGELFF. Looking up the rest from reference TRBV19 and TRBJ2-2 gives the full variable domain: DGGITQSPKYLFRKEGQNVTLSCEQNLNHDAMYWYRQDPGQGLRLIYYSQIVNDFQKGDIAEGYSVSREKKESFPLTVTSAQKNPTAFYLCASSTYRVVNTGELFFGEGSRLTVL.

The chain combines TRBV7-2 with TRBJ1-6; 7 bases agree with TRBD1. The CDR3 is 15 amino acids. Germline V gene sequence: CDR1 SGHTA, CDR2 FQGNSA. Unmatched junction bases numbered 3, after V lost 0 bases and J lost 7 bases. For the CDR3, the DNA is TGTACCAGCAGCTTAGCGAGGGGGCGGAATTCACCCCTCCACTTT. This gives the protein CTSSLARGRNSPLHF.

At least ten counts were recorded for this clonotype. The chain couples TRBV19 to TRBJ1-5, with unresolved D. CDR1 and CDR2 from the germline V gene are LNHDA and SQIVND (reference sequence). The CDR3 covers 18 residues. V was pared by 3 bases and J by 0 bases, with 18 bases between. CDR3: CASSIDPGGRISNQPQHF. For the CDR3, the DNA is TGTGCCAGTAGTATCGACCCCGGAGGACGGATTAGCAATCAGCCCCAGCATTTT.

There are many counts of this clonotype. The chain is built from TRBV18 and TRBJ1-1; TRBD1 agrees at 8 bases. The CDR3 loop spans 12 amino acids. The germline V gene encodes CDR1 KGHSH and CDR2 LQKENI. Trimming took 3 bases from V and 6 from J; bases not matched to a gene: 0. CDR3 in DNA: TGTGCCAGCTCACCGGACAGGGCTGAAGCTTTCTTT. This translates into CASSPDRAEAFF.

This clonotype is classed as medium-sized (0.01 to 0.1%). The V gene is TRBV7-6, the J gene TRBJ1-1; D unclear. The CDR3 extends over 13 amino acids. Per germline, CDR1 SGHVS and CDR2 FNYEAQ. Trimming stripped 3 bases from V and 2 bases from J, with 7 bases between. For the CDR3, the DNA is TGTGCCAGCAGCTTTGAGAGAAACACTGAAGCTTTCTTT. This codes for CASSFERNTEAFF.

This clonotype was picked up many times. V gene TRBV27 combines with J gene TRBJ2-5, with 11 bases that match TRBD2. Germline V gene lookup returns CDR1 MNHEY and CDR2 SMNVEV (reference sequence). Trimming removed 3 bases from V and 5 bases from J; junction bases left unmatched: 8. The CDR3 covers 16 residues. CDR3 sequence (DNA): TGTGCCAGCAGTTTCTCACTAGCGGGAGTTTATGAGACCCAGTACTTC. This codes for CASSFSLAGVYETQYF.

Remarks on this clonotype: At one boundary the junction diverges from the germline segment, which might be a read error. This CDR3 is CSARTRIGSDERLFF. DNA of the CDR3: TGCAGTGCTAGAACCAGAATAGGTAGTGATGAAAGACTGTTTTTT. V and J are TRBV20-1 and TRBJ1-4; no clear D. This CDR3 has 15 amino acids. From germline, CDR1 is DFQATT and CDR2 SNEGSKA (reference sequence).